One and the same sample provided the 17 T cell receptor beta chains below, sequenced in a study of technical replicates of blood from a handful of donors. Data came from immunoSEQ multiplex PCR; TCRdb stores just in-frame clones and leaves some out. There are 30,000 to 40,000 clones in the sample; more than 80% occur only once, and around 4.1% lies in the top ten. The sample was PBMCs. Receptors were obtained from a human donor in good health. Some clones in this sample may be carry-over from other donors' samples.

V gene TRBV30 combines with J gene TRBJ2-4, with D unclear. This CDR3 contains 11 residues. Trimming took 5 bases from V and 9 from J, leaving 11 bases between them. CDR1 is GTSNPN, CDR2 SVGIG, per germline (reference sequence). The CDR3 loop is CAWLELGIQYF. The CDR3, as DNA: TGTGCCTGGCTAGAGTTGGGCATTCAGTACTTC.

The sample holds a few counts of this clone. This chain connects TRBV30 to TRBJ2-7; 9 bases line up with TRBD1. V dropped 7 bases and J dropped 5; count of bases not matched to a gene: 6. The CDR3 runs to 12 residues. From germline, CDR1 is GTSNPN and CDR2 SVGIG (reference sequence). The CDR3 nucleotides are TGTGCCTTTGGACAGGGGAACCACGAGCAGTACTTC. Translated, it gives CAFGQGNHEQYF.

The genes are TRBV7-3 and TRBJ1-1; no clear D gene. The CDR3 length is 14 residues. Trimming took 5 bases from V and 5 from J, leaving 15 bases between them. Germline CDR1 and CDR2: SGHTA and FQGTGA. In DNA form, the CDR3 reads TGTGCCAGCAGCCAAACCGGAGATGGTACTGAAGCTTTCTTT. Amino acids: CASSQTGDGTEAFF.

J is TRBJ2-7 and V is TRBV11-2; D ambiguous. Germline V gene sequence: CDR1 SGHAT, CDR2 FQNNGV. Deletions cut 0 bases from V and 0 bases from J, with 12 bases between. The CDR3 runs 16 residues. This CDR3 is CASSLERNLFSYEQYF. The DNA of the CDR3 is TGTGCCAGCAGCTTAGAGAGAAACCTGTTCTCCTACGAGCAGTACTTC.

The chain links TRBV4-2 to TRBJ2-3, with TRBD2 identical over 7 bases. The CDR3 totals 14 residues. The V and J ends lost 6 bases and 2 bases, in that order; junction bases with no gene match: 5. In germline, CDR1 is LGHNA, CDR2 YNFKEQ. The CDR3 loop reads CASRASGDTDTQYF. CDR3 DNA sequence: TGTGCCAGCAGGGCTAGCGGCGACACAGATACGCAGTATTTT.

The gene calls are TRBV7-9 and TRBJ1-1; TRBD1 matches at 8 bases. This CDR3 contains 15 residues. Per the germline V gene, CDR1 is SEHNR and CDR2 is FQNEAQ (reference sequence). With V trimmed by 5 bases and J by 0 bases, 5 bases remained unmatched. The CDR3 spells CASSPRDRLNTEAFF. The DNA of the CDR3 is TGTGCCAGCAGCCCCCGGGACAGGTTGAACACTGAAGCTTTCTTT. Complete variable domain (other parts from reference TRBV7-9 and TRBJ1-1): DTGVSQNPRHKITKRGQNVTFRCDPISEHNRLYWYRQTLGQGPEFLTYFQNEAQLEKSRLLSDRFSAERPKGSFSTLEIQRTEQGDSAMYLCASSPRDRLNTEAFFGQGTRLTVV.

This rearrangement joins TRBV4-3 to TRBJ2-3; 10 nucleotides match TRBD2. Germline V gene data show CDR1 as LGHNA and CDR2 as YSLEER. The ends lost 0 bases at V and 4 bases at J; junction bases unmatched: 4. The CDR3 contains 16 residues. CDR3 nucleotide sequence: TGCGCCAGCAGCCAAGACCTAGCGGGGGTGTCAGATACGCAGTATTTT. It is translated as CASSQDLAGVSDTQYF.

This clone was recorded only once. The V call is TRBV30, the J call TRBJ2-2, with D possibly matching TRBD1 (6 bases). There are 16 residues in the CDR3. Per the germline V gene, CDR1 is GTSNPN and CDR2 is SVGIG (reference sequence). Trimming cost V 2 bases and J 4 bases, with 17 bases left between them. CDR3 DNA sequence: TGTGCCTGGAGTCCCCAATCCGGGACACCCACCGGGGAGCTGTTTTTT. This encodes CAWSPQSGTPTGELFF.

The V call is TRBV11-2, the J call TRBJ2-1, with TRBD2 matching over 12 bases. The CDR3 length is 17 residues. Trimming cost V 6 bases and J 5 bases; bases outside gene matches: 11. Germline V gene data show CDR1 as SGHAT and CDR2 as FQNNGV. The CDR3 region is CASRGPKTSGSDNEQFF. The CDR3, as DNA: TGTGCCAGCAGGGGACCTAAGACTAGCGGGAGCGACAATGAGCAGTTCTTC.

This clone was seen a single time. The chain has TRBV4-3 and TRBJ2-7; a weak D match, TRBD2 (7 bases). Trimming removed 0 bases at V and 6 bases at J, with 18 bases between. The CDR3 runs to 16 residues. The germline V gene encodes CDR1 LGHNA and CDR2 YSLEER. CDR3 loop: CASSQDLGGASGEQYF. The DNA for the CDR3 is TGCGCCAGCAGCCAAGATTTGGGGGGGGCTTCCGGCGAGCAGTACTTC.

This clone was counted a few times. The chain links TRBV5-1 to TRBJ2-5; 8 bases fit TRBD1. The ends lost 4 bases at V and 5 bases at J; junction bases unmatched: 10. The CDR3 contains 15 residues. Germline-derived CDR1 and CDR2 are SGHRS and YFSETQ. The CDR3 here is CASSTQVRGPETQYF. CDR3 DNA sequence: TGCGCCAGCAGCACGCAGGTCAGGGGGCCCGAGACCCAGTACTTC.

The chain is built from TRBV2 and TRBJ2-7; TRBD1 aligns across 7 bases. The CDR3 has 13 amino acids. CDR1 and CDR2 (germline): SNHLY, FYNNEI. Losses at the gene ends were 8 bases for V and 7 bases for J; bases not matched to a gene: 11. The CDR3 coding sequence is TGTGCCAGCGACAAATTGGCAGGGGGAGAGCAGTACTTC. Translating it yields CASDKLAGGEQYF.

The V gene is TRBV18, the J gene TRBJ1-1; TRBD1 matches at 7 bases. The CDR3 extends over 11 amino acids. The V gene's germline CDR1 is KGHSH and CDR2 LQKENI. The V gene end was trimmed by 5 bases and the J gene end by 11 bases; junction bases not matched to a gene: 5. CDR3 amino acids: CASSTGVLAFF. DNA of the CDR3: TGTGCCAGCTCAACAGGGGTACTCGCTTTCTTT.

V is TRBV7-3 and J is TRBJ2-2, with 12 bases identical to TRBD2. The CDR3 runs to 16 residues. The germline CDR1 and CDR2 sequences are SGHTA and FQGTGA. V lost 5 bases, J lost 7 bases, and 8 bases stayed unmatched. The CDR3 region has the DNA TGTGCCAGCAGCCTGGGGACTAGCGGGTTAGGCGGGGAGCTGTTTTTT. It specifies CASSLGTSGLGGELFF.

The chain recombines TRBV7-2 with TRBJ2-5, with 8 nucleotides matching TRBD2. Losses at the gene ends were 6 bases for V and 5 bases for J; bases not matched to a gene: 5. This CDR3 is built from 13 residues. CDR1 SGHTA and CDR2 FQGNSA come from the germline V gene. CDR3 sequence reads: CASRSSGLETQYF. DNA for the CDR3: TGTGCCAGCAGATCTAGCGGGTTGGAGACCCAGTACTTC.

DNA of the CDR3: TGTGCCAGCAGTTACGACGGGACAGGGGTAGAGTCACCCCTCCACTTT. Its protein product is CASSYDGTGVESPLHF. The chain links TRBV6-5 to TRBJ1-6, with TRBD1 matching 10 bases. Losses at the gene ends were 2 bases for V and 10 bases for J; bases not matched to a gene: 8. The CDR3 covers 16 residues. Germline V gene sequence: CDR1 MNHEY, CDR2 SVGAGI.

V and J are TRBV4-2 and TRBJ2-2; 8 bases map to TRBD1. Germline CDR1 is LGHNA and CDR2 is YNFKEQ. Unmatched junction bases numbered 2, after V lost 0 bases and J lost 2 bases. The CDR3 spans 16 residues. As DNA, the CDR3 is TGTGCCAGCAGCCAAGAACAGGGGGTTAACACCGGGGAGCTGTTTTTT. This codes for CASSQEQGVNTGELFF.